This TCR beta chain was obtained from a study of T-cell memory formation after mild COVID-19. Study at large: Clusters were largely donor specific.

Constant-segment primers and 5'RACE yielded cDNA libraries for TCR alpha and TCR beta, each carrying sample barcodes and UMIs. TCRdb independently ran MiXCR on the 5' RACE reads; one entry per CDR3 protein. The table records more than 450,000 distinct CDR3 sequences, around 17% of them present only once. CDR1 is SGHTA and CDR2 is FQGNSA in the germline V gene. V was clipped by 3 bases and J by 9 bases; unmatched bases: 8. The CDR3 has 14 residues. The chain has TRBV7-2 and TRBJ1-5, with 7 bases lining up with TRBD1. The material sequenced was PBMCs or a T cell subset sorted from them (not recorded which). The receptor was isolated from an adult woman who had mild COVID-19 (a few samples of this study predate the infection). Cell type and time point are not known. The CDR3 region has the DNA TGTGCCAGCAGCTTCGACAGGGCTGGGGGGCCCCAGCATTTT. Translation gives CASSFDRAGGPQHF.